Listed below are T cell receptor beta chains from one sample, sequenced in a study of T-cell reconstitution after alpha-beta-depleted transplantation in children. In TCRdb, the PCR reads were re-called with MiXCR into one record per CDR3 protein. The table shows fewer than 700,000 distinct CDR3 sequences, with roughly 23% occurring only once. Sequencing was performed on PBMCs, mostly from graft donor cells, taken 360 days after TCRalphabeta/CD19-depleted stem cell transplant. The origin of the receptors is a boy under three years old who had a stem cell transplant for acute myeloid leukemia, so the T cells may come from the graft donor. CDR3s include the opening cysteine and the closing phenylalanine or tryptophan. D genes are given only for firm matches. Rows give clone size only sometimes, using once, few, many, or a class for an expanded clone.

d_call j_call v_call clone_size cdr3_aa cdr3_nt
- TRBJ2-5 TRBV20-1 many CSASRGTQETQYF TGCAGTGCTAGTCGGGGGACCCAAGAGACCCAGTACTTC
- TRBJ1-2 TRBV6-5 many CASSYSFQGNYGYTF TGTGCCAGCAGTTACTCTTTCCAGGGGAACTATGGCTACACCTTC
TRBD1 TRBJ2-2 TRBV5-1 many CASSFGPLQGINTGELFF TGCGCCAGCAGCTTCGGTCCCTTACAGGGGATAAACACCGGGGAGCTGTTTTTT
- TRBJ2-7 TRBV5-1 few CASSLVPGASDEQYF TGCGCCAGCAGCTTGGTTCCGGGGGCCTCTGACGAGCAGTACTTC
- TRBJ2-2 TRBV10-3 - CAIRPATGELFF TGTGCCATCAGGCCCGCCACCGGGGAGCTGTTTTTT
TRBD2 TRBJ2-7 TRBV29-1 - CSVEVQTSGPPYEQYF TGCAGCGTTGAAGTCCAAACTAGCGGTCCACCCTACGAGCAGTACTTC
- TRBJ2-1 TRBV5-6 - CASSHRTFTNEQFF TGTGCCAGCAGCCACAGGACCTTTACAAATGAGCAGTTCTTC
- TRBJ2-4 TRBV28 - CASSSPDGTQNIQYF TGTGCCAGCAGTTCCCCCGACGGGACGCAAAACATTCAGTACTTC
TRBD2 TRBJ2-3 TRBV5-1 many CASSILLAGGQYF TGCGCCAGCAGCATCCTACTAGCGGGGGGTCAGTATTTT
TRBD1 TRBJ1-5 TRBV6-2/TRBV6-3 few CASSPTGTGPKYSNQPQHF TGTGCCAGCAGTCCGACCGGGACAGGTCCGAAATATAGCAATCAGCCCCAGCATTTT
TRBD1 TRBJ2-1 TRBV4-3 few CASSQGQTAKNYNEQFF TGCGCCAGCAGCCAGGGACAGACGGCCAAAAATTACAATGAGCAGTTCTTC
- TRBJ2-3 TRBV15 once CATSRVTAPTDTQYF TGTGCCACCAGCAGAGTCACAGCCCCCACAGATACGCAGTATTTT
TRBD1 TRBJ1-5 TRBV5-1 many CASSLWTGLGAQHF TGCGCCAGCAGCTTGTGGACAGGACTTGGGGCCCAGCATTTT
TRBD2 TRBJ2-6 TRBV12-3/TRBV12-4 few CASSLAGTSGVSGANVLTF TGTGCCAGCAGTTTAGCCGGGACTAGCGGGGTCTCTGGGGCCAACGTCCTGACTTTC
TRBD1 TRBJ1-5 TRBV29-1 - CSCQDRPNQPQHF TGCAGCTGTCAGGACAGGCCAAATCAGCCCCAGCATTTT
TRBD1 TRBJ2-5 TRBV29-1 - CSVWGQGTQETQYF TGCAGCGTTTGGGGACAGGGGACGCAAGAGACCCAGTACTTC
- TRBJ2-5 TRBV20-1 - CSAVGHFKETQYF TGCAGTGCTGTGGGACACTTTAAAGAGACCCAGTACTTC
- TRBJ2-2 TRBV28 many CASSLWQANTGELFF TGTGCCAGCAGTTTGTGGCAGGCGAACACCGGGGAGCTGTTTTTT
TRBD1 TRBJ2-1 TRBV12-3/TRBV12-4 many CASSFGTGENEQFF TGTGCCAGCAGTTTCGGGACAGGGGAGAATGAGCAGTTCTTC
TRBD1 TRBJ1-1 TRBV20-1 - CSARDLLPLDRGKPEAFF TGCAGTGCTAGAGATCTGTTGCCCTTGGACAGGGGGAAACCTGAAGCTTTCTTT
- TRBJ2-3 TRBV20-1 few CSAPHWQGSTDTQYF TGCAGTGCTCCCCATTGGCAGGGCAGCACAGATACGCAGTATTTT
- TRBJ1-1 TRBV10-3 many CAISGEEGTDGGFF TGTGCCATCAGTGGTGAGGAGGGGACTGATGGCGGTTTCTTT
- TRBJ1-1 TRBV21-1 - CASSEFRQAQNTEAFF TGTGCCAGCAGCGAATTCCGACAGGCCCAGAACACTGAAGCTTTCTTT
- TRBJ2-1 TRBV25-1 - CASSGWRGRNEQFF TGTGCCAGCAGTGGATGGAGGGGCAGGAATGAGCAGTTCTTC
- TRBJ1-4 TRBV6-5 - CASSYSGTLRSEKLFF TGTGCCAGCAGTTACTCGGGGACGCTACGGTCGGAAAAACTGTTTTTT
- TRBJ1-1 TRBV29-1 - CSVVGGRTEAFF TGCAGCGTTGTGGGGGGAAGAACTGAAGCTTTCTTT
- TRBJ2-3 TRBV27 few CASSLQGPTDTQYF TGTGCCAGCAGTTTACAGGGACCCACAGATACGCAGTATTTT
- TRBJ2-7 TRBV5-1 many CASTSPGAPYEQYF TGCGCCAGCACCTCGCCAGGGGCACCCTACGAGCAGTACTTC
TRBD1 TRBJ2-1 TRBV5-1 - CASRPGQGEDEQFF TGCGCCAGCAGGCCGGGACAGGGCGAGGATGAGCAGTTCTTC
TRBD1 TRBJ2-1 TRBV4-1 - CASSQDPGQEPSNEQFF TGCGCCAGCAGCCAAGACCCGGGACAGGAACCAAGTAATGAGCAGTTCTTC
- TRBJ2-1 TRBV5-1 - CASSLTVFPYNEQFF TGCGCCAGCAGCTTGACAGTGTTCCCCTACAATGAGCAGTTCTTC
- TRBJ1-1 TRBV20-1 - CSARVLEGSNTEAFF TGCAGTGCTAGAGTATTAGAGGGCAGTAACACTGAAGCTTTCTTT
- TRBJ2-5 TRBV15 many CATSHQETQYF TGTGCCACCTCTCACCAGGAGACCCAGTACTTC
TRBD1 TRBJ2-2 TRBV7-8 - CASSLSARQGAPGELFF TGTGCCAGCAGCTTATCAGCAAGACAGGGGGCGCCCGGGGAGCTGTTTTTT
TRBD2 TRBJ2-1 TRBV29-1 - CSVEGTSGGWYNEQFF TGCAGCGTTGAAGGGACTAGCGGGGGTTGGTACAATGAGCAGTTCTTC
- TRBJ2-2 TRBV29-1 many CSVVGGTTGELFF TGCAGCGTTGTAGGGGGTACCACCGGGGAGCTGTTTTTT
- TRBJ1-6 TRBV6-1 few CASRVDRFERGSPLHF TGTGCCAGCAGAGTCGACAGGTTCGAAAGGGGTTCACCCCTCCACTTT
TRBD2 TRBJ2-3 TRBV28 - CASSLLRGGRDTQYF TGTGCCAGCAGTTTACTGCGGGGGGGCCGAGATACGCAGTATTTT
- TRBJ2-3 TRBV20-1 many CSARGWGVADTQYF TGCAGTGCTAGAGGTTGGGGGGTGGCAGATACGCAGTATTTT
TRBD2 TRBJ2-5 TRBV7-8 few CASSLVLADYQETQYF TGTGCCAGCAGCTTAGTACTAGCGGACTACCAAGAGACCCAGTACTTC
TRBD1 TRBJ2-3 TRBV20-1 - CSVLRDRGLVTDTQYF TGCAGTGTTCTCCGGGACAGGGGGCTTGTTACAGATACGCAGTATTTT
TRBD1 TRBJ2-3 TRBV20-1 - CSGQTGVNTDTQYF TGCAGTGGCCAGACAGGGGTTAACACAGATACGCAGTATTTT
TRBD1 TRBJ1-2 TRBV7-2 many CASSLELGQSNYGYTF TGTGCCAGCAGCTTAGAATTGGGACAGTCTAACTATGGCTACACCTTC
TRBD1 TRBJ2-1 TRBV6-5 - CASSYLPGQGNEQFF TGTGCCAGCAGTTACCTCCCCGGACAGGGGAATGAGCAGTTCTTC
- TRBJ2-2 TRBV20-1 few CSARFTNTGELFF TGCAGTGCTAGATTCACCAACACCGGGGAGCTGTTTTTT
- TRBJ2-5 TRBV11-2 many CASSLDRQQETQYF TGTGCCAGCAGCTTAGACCGCCAGCAAGAGACCCAGTACTTC
- TRBJ2-2 TRBV7-3 - CASSLNQGIHTGELFF TGTGCCAGCAGCTTAAATCAGGGCATTCACACCGGGGAGCTGTTTTTT
- TRBJ1-2 TRBV6-1 - CANPGAGSGNYGYTF TGTGCCAACCCGGGGGCGGGGAGTGGAAACTATGGCTACACCTTC
TRBD1 TRBJ1-3 TRBV10-3 - CAISQQGSSGNTIYF TGTGCCATCAGCCAACAGGGGAGTTCTGGAAACACCATATATTTT
TRBD1 TRBJ2-7 TRBV19 - CASSPGQGVLYEQYF TGTGCCAGTAGTCCGGGACAGGGAGTGTTATACGAGCAGTACTTC
- TRBJ2-3 TRBV14 many CASSQEPGSTDTQYF TGTGCCAGCAGCCAAGAGCCGGGTAGCACAGATACGCAGTATTTT
- TRBJ1-2 TRBV20-1 few CSASVGANYGYTF TGCAGTGCTAGTGTGGGAGCTAACTATGGCTACACCTTC
- TRBJ2-5 TRBV11-2 few CASSFGSGETQYF TGTGCCAGCAGCTTCGGATCGGGAGAGACCCAGTACTTC
- TRBJ2-5 TRBV2 - CASCGHQETQYF TGTGCCAGCTGTGGTCACCAAGAGACCCAGTACTTC
TRBD1 TRBJ2-1 TRBV2 - CASSEIGNRGQAAYNEQFF TGTGCCAGCAGTGAAATTGGGAATAGAGGACAGGCGGCGTACAATGAGCAGTTCTTC
- TRBJ1-1 TRBV20-1 - CSGGSSASYRTEAFF TGCAGTGGCGGCTCCTCGGCTTCGTACCGCACTGAAGCTTTCTTT
- TRBJ2-5 TRBV5-5 - CASSLVRQNQETQYF TGTGCCAGCAGCTTGGTCAGACAGAACCAAGAGACCCAGTACTTC
- TRBJ2-3 TRBV5-1 few CASSSGVSDTQYF TGCGCCAGCAGCTCCGGGGTGTCAGATACGCAGTATTTT
TRBD1 TRBJ2-1 TRBV2 - CASSEFGTGGDEQFF TGTGCCAGCAGTGAATTTGGGACAGGAGGGGATGAGCAGTTCTTC
- TRBJ2-7 TRBV20-1 many CSARAGGVGDYEQYF TGCAGTGCTAGAGCAGGCGGGGTAGGGGACTACGAGCAGTACTTC